This is a list of T cell receptor beta chains from one sample in a study of cytomegalovirus exposure and HLA in healthy donors. The method was immunoSEQ multiplex PCR; TCRdb's version includes in-frame clones alone and lacks a portion of them. The sample holds 150,000 to 200,000 clones, around four fifths seen once. The sample consisted of PBMCs. These receptors came from a woman in her twenties or thirties in good health and CMV-seropositive. The CDR3 runs from the conserved cysteine through the conserved F or W. Fields, in order: J gene, CDR3 length, D gene, V gene, clone size, CDR3 protein, CDR3 DNA. The D gene is left open where the match is weak. For some rows the clone size is stated as once, few or many, or as a class when expanded; others skip it.

J: TRBJ2-7
length: 13
D: -
V: TRBV28
size: -
CDR3: CASKRGTTYEQYF
DNA: TGTGCCAGCAAACGCGGTACTACCTACGAGCAGTACTTC

J: TRBJ1-2
length: 12
D: -
V: TRBV7-2
size: once
CDR3: CASSPQGLGYTF
DNA: TGTGCCAGCAGCCCACAGGGTTTGGGCTACACCTTC

J: TRBJ2-3
length: 15
D: -
V: TRBV7-8
size: -
CDR3: CASSPEGRSTDTQYF
DNA: TGTGCCAGCAGCCCGGAGGGCCGAAGCACAGATACGCAGTATTTT

J: TRBJ1-5
length: 14
D: TRBD1
V: TRBV30
size: -
CDR3: CAWSRGQGNQPQHF
DNA: TGTGCCTGGAGTAGGGGACAGGGCAATCAGCCCCAGCATTTT

J: TRBJ2-7
length: 15
D: -
V: TRBV14
size: -
CDR3: CASSQELASLREQYF
DNA: TGTGCCAGCAGCCAAGAGCTAGCATCGCTACGGGAGCAGTACTTC

J: TRBJ2-5
length: 14
D: TRBD1
V: TRBV25-1
size: medium-sized
CDR3: CASSERGHQETQYF
DNA: TGTGCCAGCAGTGAAAGGGGGCATCAAGAGACCCAGTACTTC

J: TRBJ2-6
length: 16
D: -
V: TRBV5-8
size: -
CDR3: CASSPPGMTGANVLTF
DNA: TGTGCCAGCAGCCCCCCGGGAATGACTGGGGCCAACGTCCTGACTTTC

J: TRBJ2-7
length: 15
D: TRBD2
V: TRBV4-2
size: -
CDR3: CASSRRTSGLYEQYF
DNA: TGTGCCAGCAGCCGGAGGACTAGCGGCCTATACGAGCAGTACTTC

J: TRBJ1-2
length: 11
D: -
V: TRBV20-1
size: -
CDR3: CSADSFYGYTF
DNA: TGCAGTGCTGACAGTTTCTATGGCTACACCTTC

J: TRBJ2-1
length: 16
D: -
V: TRBV4-1
size: -
CDR3: CASSQSPPTSYNEQFF
DNA: TGCGCCAGCAGCCAAAGTCCCCCGACTAGCTACAATGAGCAGTTCTTC

J: TRBJ2-2
length: 15
D: TRBD2
V: TRBV28
size: once
CDR3: CASSPQRESTGELFF
DNA: TGTGCCAGCAGTCCCCAGCGGGAGAGCACCGGGGAGCTGTTTTTT

J: TRBJ2-5
length: 16
D: -
V: TRBV15
size: -
CDR3: CATSRDLSGVQETQYF
DNA: TGTGCCACCAGCAGAGATCTGTCAGGGGTCCAAGAGACCCAGTACTTC

J: TRBJ2-3
length: 14
D: TRBD2
V: TRBV29-1
size: -
CDR3: CSVEDGLVTDTQYF
DNA: TGCAGCGTTGAGGATGGACTAGTCACAGATACGCAGTATTTT

J: TRBJ2-2
length: 14
D: -
V: TRBV6-5
size: -
CDR3: CAGGTAANTGELFF
DNA: TGTGCCGGAGGGACAGCTGCGAACACCGGGGAGCTGTTTTTT

J: TRBJ2-3
length: 13
D: -
V: TRBV2
size: -
CDR3: CASSEVAVYTQYF
DNA: TGTGCCAGCAGTGAAGTTGCAGTTTATACGCAGTATTTT

J: TRBJ2-7
length: 15
D: TRBD2
V: TRBV28
size: -
CDR3: CASSISTSDSYEQYF
DNA: TGTGCCAGCAGTATCTCTACTAGCGATTCCTACGAGCAGTACTTC

J: TRBJ1-3
length: 12
D: TRBD1
V: TRBV30
size: -
CDR3: CAWSGGTDTIYF
DNA: TGTGCCTGGTCAGGGGGTACAGACACCATATATTTT

J: TRBJ1-4
length: 13
D: -
V: TRBV6-5
size: -
CDR3: CASSRARGEKLFF
DNA: TGTGCCAGCAGTAGGGCGAGAGGGGAAAAACTGTTTTTT

J: TRBJ2-1
length: 14
D: TRBD2
V: TRBV5-4
size: -
CDR3: CASSLGLAGNEQFF
DNA: TGTGCCAGCAGCTTGGGACTAGCGGGAAATGAGCAGTTCTTC

J: TRBJ1-3
length: 13
D: -
V: TRBV2
size: few
CDR3: CASLPFPGNTIYF
DNA: TGTGCCAGCCTTCCTTTCCCTGGAAACACCATATATTTT

J: TRBJ1-4
length: 13
D: -
V: TRBV28
size: -
CDR3: CASRRTGSEKLFF
DNA: TGTGCCAGCAGACGCACAGGATCCGAAAAACTGTTTTTT

J: TRBJ1-5
length: 15
D: TRBD1
V: TRBV5-8
size: -
CDR3: CASSGDRGGNQPQHF
DNA: TGTGCCAGCAGCGGGGACAGGGGTGGCAATCAGCCCCAGCATTTT